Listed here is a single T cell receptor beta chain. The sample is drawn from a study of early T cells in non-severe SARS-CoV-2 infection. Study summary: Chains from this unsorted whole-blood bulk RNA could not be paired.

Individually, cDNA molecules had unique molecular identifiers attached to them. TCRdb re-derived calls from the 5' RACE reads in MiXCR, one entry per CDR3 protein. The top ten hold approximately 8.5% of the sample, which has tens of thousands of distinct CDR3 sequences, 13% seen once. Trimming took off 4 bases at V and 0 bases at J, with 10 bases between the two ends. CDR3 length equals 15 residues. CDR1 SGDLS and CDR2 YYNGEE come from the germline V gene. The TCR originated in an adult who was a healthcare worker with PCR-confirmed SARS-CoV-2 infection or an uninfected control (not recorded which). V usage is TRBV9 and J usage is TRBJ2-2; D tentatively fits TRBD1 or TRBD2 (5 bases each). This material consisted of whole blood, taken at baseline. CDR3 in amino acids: CASSPRGANTGELFF. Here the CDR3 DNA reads TGTGCCAGCAGCCCCCGGGGCGCGAACACCGGGGAGCTGTTTTTT.